This entry describes one TCR beta chain. Its target antigen remains unknown. Nothing much larger sits one base from this clone, and base qualities are not available. The trim is 3 bases for V and 2 bases for J, with a gap of 19 bases between the germline ends. Taken from cysteine to phenylalanine, the CDR3 has 17 residues. The CDR3 DNA has 51 bases and is translated from base 1. The germline V gene (reference sequence) sets CDR1 to LGHDT and CDR2 to YNNKEL. This specimen comes from a study of blood T cells in healthy people across ages (dated by TCRdb to about 2015). Regarding the study in general: In model experiments, template switching captured about one uniquely barcoded TCR beta cDNA molecule for every two T cells. Age-related changes in TCR beta repertoire diversity were measured in the study by deep sequencing normalized with unique cDNA molecular identifiers. The donors were divided into four age groups: young (average approximately 15 years), middle-aged (approximately 39), aged (approximately 64) and long-lived (about 79). To avoid experimental bias, donors of different ages were randomly spread across the sequencing lanes. The study analyzed two additional independent replicas of 1 million unique cDNA reads from the same blood draw for two donors, one aged 18 to 30 and one aged 80 or older.

Library preparation used 5' RACE. The instrument was an Illumina HiSeq 2500. The second PCR ran for about 6 to 11 cycles and used a J-beta primer mix along with a sample-barcoded 5' primer. Each TCR beta cDNA molecule received a unique molecular identifier from a template-switch 5' adaptor carrying 12 random nucleotides. Each sample yielded at least 2.5 million CDR3-containing paired-end reads. The Mint cDNA synthesis kit, primed by a TRBC-specific oligonucleotide, was used to synthesize first-strand cDNA from all RNA. After uracil-DNA glycosylase treatment, a first 18-cycle PCR used universal primers M1SS and BC2_uni_R on all cDNA. Under the source paper's analysis protocol: Normalization of each sample was performed by random selection of 1 million high-quality reads, each carrying a distinct molecular identifier. Instead of being binned into consensus sequences, reads that shared molecular identifiers were thrown out. MiTCR, set to a Q25 quality threshold and the strictest error-elimination algorithm, was used for CDR3 identification, clonotype clustering and error correction. Lower-bound total TCR beta diversity was estimated with a nonparametric unseen species model using Euler transformation. TCRdb reprocessed the public reads (quality trimming at Q25 with fastp, clone calling with MiXCR) and kept in-frame beta chains. Rows with one shared CDR3 protein collapse into an entry with the most common genes and DNA. The V and J calls, along with clone size, are taken from TCRdb and not from the paper's own processing. Here the sample has over a million distinct CDR3 sequences; around 55% occur a single time. The top ten hold approximately 7% of the sample.

Systemically healthy Caucasian individuals from Russia, 39 in total and aged 6 to 90 years, were included as donors. Each donor gave ten milliliters of peripheral blood, collected into EDTA-treated Vacutainer tubes. Ficoll-Paque density-gradient centrifugation was used to isolate PBMCs, with at least 6 million per sample. Total RNA was extracted from PBMCs with Trizol reagent, with at least 5.5 micrograms obtained per sample. For every donor, flow cytometry on a PBMC aliquot measured the percentage of naive CD45RAhigh/CD27high T cells. Here is what the overall study found, with its caveats: Compared with the aged group, more naive CD4+ T cells, fewer expanded clones and increased TCR diversity were shown by the long-lived group, suggesting age selection. Observed TCR beta diversity per million T cells fell roughly linearly with age, and a significant reduction was already apparent by age around 40. Estimates of total diversity based on one million sequenced T cells were considered lower bounds and underestimates. Donor CMV infection status was unknown, potentially confounding age-related changes in expanded clonotypes. Conclusive comparison of naive and antigen-experienced compartments was prevented by the profiling of bulk unsorted PBMCs. There was a strong correlation between observed TCR beta diversity and the percentage of naive T cells measured by flow cytometry.

The chain joins TRBV3-1 to TRBJ2-5; TRBD1 is possibly the D segment (5 matching bases). The receptor was derived from a young man in good health. What was sequenced was blood. The CDR3: CASSHTFGHGLQETQYF. Read as DNA, the sequence is TGTGCCAGCAGCCACACCTTCGGACACGGGCTACAAGAGACCCAGTACTTC.